This T cell receptor beta chain was observed in a study of OX40 agonist ivuxolimab in advanced cancers. Measured with immunoSEQ multiplex PCR; TCRdb has only the in-frame clones, and not every one. The table shows 90,000 to 120,000 clones, with less than 95% occurring only once. With 5 bases removed from V and 8 bases from J, the gap between germline ends came to 9 bases. Looked up from germline, CDR1 is ENHRY and CDR2 is SYGVKD. The CDR3 is made up of 12 amino acids. The V and J genes are TRBV10-3 and TRBJ1-4; D is unresolved. The clonotype comes from an adult with an advanced solid tumor such as melanoma, head and neck, liver or kidney cancer. Specimen: CD4+ or CD8+ T cells sorted from blood, collected in a trial of the OX40 agonist ivuxolimab. The CDR3 bases are TGTGCCATCAGTACGGACGGGGAAAAACTGTTTTTT. This translates into CAISTDGEKLFF.